Listed below are T cell receptor beta chains from one sample, sequenced in a study of OX40 agonist ivuxolimab in advanced cancers. Repertoires were generated with immunoSEQ multiplex PCR, while TCRdb's copy carries only in-frame clones and drops some. The sample records under 75,000 clones, roughly 85% being singletons. The sequencing here drew on CD4+ or CD8+ T cells sorted from blood, taken in a trial of the OX40 agonist ivuxolimab. These receptors were obtained from an adult with an advanced solid tumor such as melanoma, head and neck, liver or kidney cancer. Each CDR3 is given with its conserved first and last residue. Each record gives: V gene, CDR3 protein.

TRBV28 CASSPTTVRSGYTF
TRBV5-6 CASSGGVGGYSYGYTF
TRBV7-2 CASSLWGATGANVLTF
TRBV5-8 CASSSPSGGQETQYF
TRBV6-1 CASSDRVEYYEQYF
TRBV30 CAWRGQQGSGELFF
TRBV28 CASGNSGTASYEQYF
TRBV9 CASSVGRGSYNEQFF
TRBV19 CASRIRGKGNEQFF
TRBV6-6 CASSYSFQGQTEAFF
TRBV19 CASSSLGDTQYF
TRBV7-9 CASSAAGFYGYTF
TRBV18 CASSPGQGVGEKLFF
TRBV6-1 CASNRDRGPQPQHF
TRBV4-1 CASSQGRTANYNEQFF
TRBV9 CASPNRYEQYF
TRBV2 CASSEQTYGYTF
TRBV5-5 CASSSAVGPETQYF
TRBV10-3 CAISETGEDTEAFF
TRBV11-2 CASSRRQGAGSPLHF
TRBV6-5 CASSPGHTEAFF
TRBV30 CAWISGRSYNSPLHF
TRBV12-5 CASALGEETQYF
TRBV19 CASSIIQGSYEQYF
TRBV10-1 CASKEGRDTEAFF
TRBV21-1 CASSILRDSGELFF
TRBV7-2 CASSEGTGGRTEAFF
TRBV19 CASTDRLGTEAFF
TRBV29-1 CSAMTGQLQHF
TRBV7-3 CASSPEHADSPYGYTF
TRBV9 CASSVLGTDNEQFF
TRBV5-1 CASSWGLESYEQYF
TRBV5-4 CASSLVSPGEAFF